These 20 T cell receptor beta chains share one sample of origin, sequenced in a study of patients and donors after allogeneic stem cell transplantation. TCRdb independently ran MiXCR on the RT-PCR reads; one entry per CDR3 protein. The sample has 390,000 or so distinct CDR3 sequences; 16% are singletons. Sequences were obtained from blood, either unsorted or a sorted T cell fraction (not recorded which). These receptors originate from a human donor who was either an allogeneic HSCT recipient or a stem cell or donor lymphocyte infusion donor (not recorded which). It is not recorded whose cells these are; they may come from a transplant donor.

The gene calls are TRBV11-1 and TRBJ2-5; perhaps TRBD2 as D (6 bases). The CDR3 contains 18 residues. Per germline, CDR1 SGHAT and CDR2 FQDESV (reference sequence). V lost 0 bases and J 2 bases, leaving 19 bases between the germline ends. CDR3 residues: CASSLARRGLRGQETQYF. The CDR3 nucleotides read TGTGCCAGCAGCTTAGCGAGAAGGGGATTGCGGGGTCAAGAGACCCAGTACTTC.

This clonotype showed up many times. The chain employs TRBV3-1 and TRBJ1-2; TRBD1 aligns across 7 bases. The CDR3 totals 14 residues. Unmatched junction bases numbered 4, after V lost 4 bases and J lost 2 bases. Germline V CDR1 and CDR2: LGHDT, YNNKEL (reference sequence). The CDR3 sequence: CASSPLQGNYGYTF. As DNA, the CDR3 is TGTGCCAGCAGCCCGCTACAGGGGAACTATGGCTACACCTTC.

This clonotype has only a few counts. This CDR3 is CASSRGHAGELFF. DNA for the CDR3: TGTGCCAGCAGCCGGGGGCATGCGGGGGAGCTGTTTTTT. V and J are TRBV6-4 and TRBJ2-2; D possibly matches TRBD1 or TRBD2 (6 bases each). Per germline, CDR1 MRHNA and CDR2 SNTAGT. The CDR3 has 13 residues. V lost 6 bases and J lost 8, with 13 bases in between.

In its sample, this clonotype was seen a few times. This chain links TRBV5-4 with TRBJ2-2; D not certain. The V end lost 0 bases, the J end lost 2 bases, and 8 bases lay between the germline ends. CDR1 is SGHNT and CDR2 is YYREEE in the germline V gene (reference sequence). The CDR3 sequence is 15 residues long. The chain's CDR3 is CASSLELPNTGELFF. The CDR3 coding sequence is TGTGCCAGCAGCTTGGAACTACCTAACACCGGGGAGCTGTTTTTT.

V usage is TRBV5-1 and J usage is TRBJ2-2; 9 bases line up with TRBD2. The ends lost 3 bases at V and 3 bases at J; junction bases unmatched: 3. CDR3 length: 15 residues. Germline V gene lookup returns CDR1 SGHRS and CDR2 YFSETQ. The CDR3 DNA follows: TGCGCCAGCAGCTACCGACTAGCGGACACCGGGGAGCTGTTTTTT. Amino acid sequence: CASSYRLADTGELFF.

The table lists this clonotype with a few counts. The chain is built from TRBV20-1 and TRBJ2-4, with 8 bases fitting TRBD2. Trimming took 0 bases from V and 1 from J; bases not matched to a gene: 5. Per germline, CDR1 DFQATT and CDR2 SNEGSKA (reference sequence). The CDR3 consists of 16 residues. The CDR3 sequence is CSARDGASGAKNIQYF. The CDR3 DNA sequence: TGCAGTGCTAGAGATGGGGCTAGCGGGGCCAAAAACATTCAGTACTTC.

The rearrangement uses TRBV7-6 and TRBJ1-2; a weak D match, TRBD1 (6 bases). Trimming left V 0 bases short and J 6 bases short, with 11 bases between. The CDR3 covers 14 residues. Germline V gene lookup returns CDR1 SGHVS and CDR2 FNYEAQ. The CDR3 nucleotides are TGTGCCAGCAGCTTAGCATGGGGGGCGAATGGCTACACCTTC. Amino acid sequence: CASSLAWGANGYTF.

The chain couples TRBV24-1 to TRBJ2-2; possible D gene TRBD1, 6 bases. Trimming took 9 bases from V and 4 from J, leaving 17 bases between them. This CDR3 spans 15 amino acids. Germline-derived CDR1 and CDR2 are KGHDR and SFDVKD. The CDR3 DNA follows: TGTGCCACCTCCCCTGGGGGCGAGGGCACCGGGGAGCTGTTTTTT. Its protein product is CATSPGGEGTGELFF.

The chain combines TRBV12-3 or TRBV12-4 with TRBJ1-5; a possible D gene is TRBD1 (5 bases). The length of the CDR3 is 12 residues. Trimming cost V 6 bases and J 7 bases, with 10 bases left between them. The DNA for the CDR3 is TGTGCCAGCAGGGACAACGGGCAGCCCCAGCATTTT. This translates into CASRDNGQPQHF.

The CDR3 spells CASSSTTIKGPDTQYF. Written as DNA, the CDR3 is TGTGCCAGCAGCTCTACCACTATTAAAGGGCCAGATACGCAGTATTTT. V and J are TRBV11-2 and TRBJ2-3; no firm D call. The CDR3 length is 16 residues. Germline V gene lookup returns CDR1 SGHAT and CDR2 FQNNGV. Trimming stripped 4 bases from V and 4 bases from J, with 18 bases between.

This clonotype came up a few times. V gene TRBV29-1 combines with J gene TRBJ1-1; D uncertain. The germline V and J ends were trimmed by 8 bases and 1 base, with 8 bases remaining between them. Germline CDR1 and CDR2: SQVTM and ANQGSEA. The CDR3 length is 11 residues. The CDR3 DNA is TGCAGCTTCAAGGGGAACACTGAAGCTTTCTTT. Its protein is CSFKGNTEAFF.

This clonotype was picked up a small number of times. J is TRBJ2-7 and V is TRBV6-2 or TRBV6-3; the D gene is possibly TRBD2 (6 bases). Germline lookup yields CDR1 MNHEY and CDR2 SVGEGT. CDR3 length: 17 residues. The V gene lost 4 bases and the J gene lost 4 bases, with 23 bases spanning the gap. CDR3 DNA: TGTGCCAGCAGTTCACCGGGACTCACGGATCTATCGTACGAGCAGTACTTC. It yields the protein CASSSPGLTDLSYEQYF.

The chain uses TRBV5-1 and TRBJ1-1; 10 bases agree with TRBD1. CDR1 SGHRS and CDR2 YFSETQ come from the germline V gene. V lost 2 bases, J lost 0 bases, and 4 bases stayed unmatched. The CDR3 extends over 16 amino acids. The CDR3 is CASSFRDRGMNTEAFF. The CDR3, as DNA: TGCGCCAGCAGCTTCCGGGACAGGGGAATGAACACTGAAGCTTTCTTT.

Only a few counts were recorded for this clonotype. This chain joins TRBV7-9 and TRBJ2-1, with D perhaps assigned TRBD1 or TRBD2 (5 bases each). V was shortened by 7 bases and J by 7 bases, with 20 bases between the two germline ends. CDR3 length: 15 amino acids. CDR1 and CDR2 from the germline V gene are SEHNR and FQNEAQ (reference sequence). The CDR3 DNA sequence: TGTGCCAGCAACATTGGGGGATCGTCTGATAATGAGCAGTTCTTC. Translating it yields CASNIGGSSDNEQFF. The variable domain in full, with the rest retrieved from reference TRBV7-9 and TRBJ2-1, is DTGVSQNPRHKITKRGQNVTFRCDPISEHNRLYWYRQTLGQGPEFLTYFQNEAQLEKSRLLSDRFSAERPKGSFSTLEIQRTEQGDSAMYLCASNIGGSSDNEQFFGPGTRLTVL.

This clonotype appeared a few times. The V and J genes are TRBV2 and TRBJ1-5; 7 bases fit TRBD1. The germline gives CDR1 SNHLY, CDR2 FYNNEI. The CDR3 length is 16 residues. V shed 6 bases and J 0 bases; nucleotides not matched to a gene: 8. The CDR3 spells CASSAPDRDSNQPQHF. The CDR3 DNA reads as TGTGCCAGCAGCGCACCCGACAGGGATAGCAATCAGCCCCAGCATTTT.

This clonotype was found a few times. The rearrangement uses TRBV25-1 and TRBJ2-2, with D possibly being TRBD2 (5 bases). The V end lost 6 bases, the J end lost 6 bases, and 20 bases lay between the germline ends. The CDR3 contains 16 residues. Germline loops: CDR1 MGHDK, CDR2 SYGVNS. CDR3 DNA sequence: TGTGCCAGCAGAGCCACCGGGGAAAATAGGCCCGGGGAGCTGTTTTTT. Translation: CASRATGENRPGELFF.

The chain joins TRBV13 to TRBJ1-2; D possibly corresponds to TRBD1 (5 bases). The CDR3 is made up of 14 amino acids. V gave up 2 bases and J gave up 1 base, with 8 bases separating them. The germline CDR1 and CDR2 sequences are PRHDT and FYEKMQ (reference sequence). Written as DNA, the CDR3 is TGTGCCAGCAGCTTAAAGAGGGGTAACTATGGCTACACCTTC. It specifies CASSLKRGNYGYTF.

This clonotype was observed at least ten times. The genes are TRBV12-3 or TRBV12-4 and TRBJ2-5; TRBD1 agrees at 8 bases. There are 11 residues in the CDR3. With V trimmed by 9 bases and J by 14 bases, 11 bases remained unmatched. CDR3 in amino acids: CASDLRDRIYF. DNA for the CDR3: TGTGCCAGTGACCTCCGGGACAGGATTTACTTC.

The V and J genes are TRBV20-1 and TRBJ1-5; D gene unclear. CDR1 and CDR2 (germline): DFQATT, SNEGSKA (reference sequence). Trimming left V 3 bases short and J 9 bases short, with 12 bases between. The length of the CDR3 is 12 residues. Here the CDR3 DNA reads TGCAGTGCTAGGAAAGGTGATGGGCCCCAGCATTTT. This sequence encodes CSARKGDGPQHF.

This clonotype was counted only a few times. This chain links TRBV20-1 with TRBJ2-3; 9 nucleotides align to TRBD1. The V gene end was trimmed by 6 bases and the J gene end by 2 bases; junction bases not matched to a gene: 3. The CDR3 is 13 residues long. The germline gives CDR1 DFQATT, CDR2 SNEGSKA (reference sequence). The CDR3 DNA is TGCAGTGCGGGACAGGGTGTCACAGATACGCAGTATTTT. Protein: CSAGQGVTDTQYF.